The 8 T cell receptor beta chains listed next were all sequenced from one sample in a study of blood T cell repertoires in COVID-19. Clones were read by immunoSEQ multiplex PCR, and TCRdb kept only the in-frame ones, dropping some. Here the sample spans approximately 60,000 clones, 60% to 85% being singletons. Sequenced material: peripheral blood. Every receptor here comes from a man in his 60s with acute or convalescent COVID-19.

The CDR3 region is CASGLSLSGNTEAFF. The CDR3 nucleotides read TGTGCTAGTGGCCTAAGTCTTAGCGGGAACACTGAAGCTTTCTTT. The chain is built from TRBV12-5 and TRBJ1-1; D call uncertain. Germline V gene sequence: CDR1 LGHNT, CDR2 FRNRAP. This CDR3 is 15 amino acids long. V was clipped by 6 bases and J by 1 base, with 15 bases between them. The full variable domain, completed using reference TRBV12-5 and TRBJ1-1, is DARVTQTPRHKVTEMGQEVTMRCQPILGHNTVFWYRQTMMQGLELLAYFRNRAPLDDSGMPKDRFSAEMPDATLATLKIQPSEPRDSAVYFCASGLSLSGNTEAFFGQGTRLTVV.

The rearrangement joins TRBV18 to TRBJ1-1, with D perhaps TRBD1 (5 bases). CDR1 and CDR2 (germline): KGHSH, LQKENI. This CDR3 has 13 amino acids. V lost 3 bases to trimming and J lost 8 bases, with 13 bases between them. CDR3 coding DNA: TGTGCCAGCTCACCGAGCAGGGAGGGAGAAGCTTTCTTT. As protein: CASSPSREGEAFF.

The chain carries TRBV18 and TRBJ1-1, with a weak D call TRBD1 (5 bases). CDR3 length: 13 amino acids. CDR1 and CDR2 (germline): KGHSH, LQKENI. The V gene lost 1 base and the J gene lost 7 bases, with 10 bases spanning the gap. The CDR3 loop reads CASSPRSGGEAFF. The CDR3, as DNA: TGTGCCAGCTCACCACGGAGCGGGGGTGAAGCTTTCTTT.

J is TRBJ2-7 and V is TRBV7-9, with 11 bases aligning to TRBD1. The germline gives CDR1 SEHNR, CDR2 FQNEAQ (reference sequence). This CDR3 is 14 amino acids long. V lost 5 bases and J lost 2; bases outside the gene matches: 2. The CDR3, as DNA: TGTGCCAGCAGCAGGGGACAGGGGGCCTACGAGCAGTACTTC. Amino acids: CASSRGQGAYEQYF.

This chain uses TRBV5-1 with TRBJ2-5; 8 positions match TRBD2. CDR3 length equals 16 residues. V lost 4 bases, J lost 5 bases, and 13 bases stayed unmatched. Germline lookup yields CDR1 SGHRS and CDR2 YFSETQ. The CDR3 sequence: CASSLSPGTSKETQYF. The DNA for the CDR3 is TGCGCCAGCAGCCTTTCCCCGGGGACTAGTAAGGAGACCCAGTACTTC. Supplemented by reference TRBV5-1 and TRBJ2-5, the full variable domain reads KAGVTQTPRYLIKTRGQQVTLSCSPISGHRSVSWYQQTPGQGLQFLFEYFSETQRNKGNFPGRFSGRQFSNSRSEMNVSTLELGDSALYLCASSLSPGTSKETQYFGPGTRLLVL.

The chain has TRBV6-6 and TRBJ1-1, with D perhaps TRBD1 (5 bases). This CDR3 is built from 14 residues. CDR1 is MNHNY, CDR2 SVGAGI, per germline (reference sequence). Trimming left V 6 bases short and J 1 base short, with 12 bases between. The CDR3 DNA sequence: TGTGCCAGCAGAAGGGGCCCTGCGAACACTGAAGCTTTCTTT. This translates into CASRRGPANTEAFF.

In this sample, this clone turned up once. The genes are TRBV12-5 and TRBJ2-1; the D is unclear. Germline lookup yields CDR1 LGHNT and CDR2 FRNRAP. This CDR3 is built from 14 residues. Trimming stripped 5 bases from V and 4 bases from J, with 12 bases between. CDR3 protein: CASGRGLGYNEQFF. CDR3 nucleotides: TGTGCTAGTGGTCGCGGCCTCGGGTACAATGAGCAGTTCTTC.

The rearrangement uses TRBV6-1 and TRBJ1-5; a possible D gene is TRBD1 (5 bases). Germline V lookup: CDR1 MNHNS, CDR2 SASEGT. The CDR3 consists of 14 residues. V lost 3 bases and J lost 9, with 15 bases in between. This CDR3 reads CASSDRRQGAPQHF. The DNA for the CDR3 is TGTGCCAGCAGTGATCGTAGGCAGGGTGCGCCCCAGCATTTT.